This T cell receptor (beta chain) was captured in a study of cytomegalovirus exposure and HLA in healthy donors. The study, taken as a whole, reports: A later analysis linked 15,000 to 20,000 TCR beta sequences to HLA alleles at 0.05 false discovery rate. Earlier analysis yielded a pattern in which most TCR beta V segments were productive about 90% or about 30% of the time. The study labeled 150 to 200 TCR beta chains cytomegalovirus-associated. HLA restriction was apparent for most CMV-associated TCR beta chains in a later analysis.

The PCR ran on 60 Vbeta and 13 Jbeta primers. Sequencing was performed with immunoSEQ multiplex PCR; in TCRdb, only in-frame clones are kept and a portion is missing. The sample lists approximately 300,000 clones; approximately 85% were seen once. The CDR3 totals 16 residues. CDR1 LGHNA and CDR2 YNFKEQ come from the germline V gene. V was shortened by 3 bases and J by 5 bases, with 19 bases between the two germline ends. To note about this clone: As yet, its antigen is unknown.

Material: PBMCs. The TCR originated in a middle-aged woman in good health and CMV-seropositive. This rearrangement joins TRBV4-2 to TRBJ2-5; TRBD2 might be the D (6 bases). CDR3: CASSQATGLLSETQYF. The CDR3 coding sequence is TGTGCCAGCAGCCAGGCCACGGGACTCTTGAGCGAGACCCAGTACTTC.